This TCR beta chain appears in the sequencing data of a study of T cell responses to AZD1222 COVID-19 vaccine. Study context: The analysis combined second doses at about 4 or about 12 weeks.

The CDR3 contains 14 residues. Germline loops: CDR1 MNHEY, CDR2 SVGAGI. The trim removed 6 bases at V and 4 bases at J, leaving 5 bases unmatched. The count of this clone is one. TCRdb's copy holds only in-frame clones and misses some; the assay was immunoSEQ multiplex PCR. This table holds over 110,000 clones, just over 90% found once. The gene calls are TRBV6-5 and TRBJ1-4, with TRBD1 matching over 7 bases. Sequencing was performed on peripheral blood, taken on day 0 of AZD1222 vaccination. This sequence was found in an adult in good health. Here the CDR3 DNA reads TGTGCCAGCAGCCGGGACAGAGATAATGAAAAACTGTTTTTT. It encodes CASSRDRDNEKLFF.